The clone carrying this TCR beta chain is a singleton in its sample. Produced via immunoSEQ multiplex PCR; TCRdb's table is partial and in-frame only. The sample contains almost 400,000 clones, roughly 90% of which appear only once. This specimen belongs to a study of blood T cell repertoires in COVID-19. The clonotype comes from a woman aged 25 to 39 with acute COVID-19. Sequences were obtained from PBMCs or T cells enriched from blood (not recorded which).

The CDR3 here is CASRSSGIGQPQHF. CDR3 nucleotides: TGCGCCAGCCGGAGTTCGGGGATCGGCCAGCCCCAGCATTTT. The chain carries TRBV10-2 and TRBJ1-5; D unresolved. CDR3 length: 14 residues. Germline loops: CDR1 WSHSY, CDR2 SAAADI. Trimming pared 8 bases from V and 7 bases from J, leaving 18 bases between.